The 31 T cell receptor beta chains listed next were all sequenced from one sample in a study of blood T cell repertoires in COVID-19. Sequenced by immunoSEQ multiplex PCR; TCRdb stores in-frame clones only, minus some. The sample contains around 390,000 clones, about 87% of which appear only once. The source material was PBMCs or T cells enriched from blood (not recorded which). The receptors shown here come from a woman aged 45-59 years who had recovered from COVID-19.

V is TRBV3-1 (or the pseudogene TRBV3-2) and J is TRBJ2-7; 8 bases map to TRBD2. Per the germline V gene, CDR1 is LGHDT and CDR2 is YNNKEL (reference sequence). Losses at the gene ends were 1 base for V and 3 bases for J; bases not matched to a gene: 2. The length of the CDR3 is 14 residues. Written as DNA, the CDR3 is TGTGCCAGCAGCCAAGCGGGGGGGCGCTACGAGCAGTACTTC. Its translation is CASSQAGGRYEQYF.

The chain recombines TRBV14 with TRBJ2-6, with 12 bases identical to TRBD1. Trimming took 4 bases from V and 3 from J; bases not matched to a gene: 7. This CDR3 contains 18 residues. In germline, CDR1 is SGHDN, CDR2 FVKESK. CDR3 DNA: TGTGCCAGCAGCCGGCAGGGACAGGGGGCGCTTGGGGCCAACGTCCTGACTTTC. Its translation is CASSRQGQGALGANVLTF.

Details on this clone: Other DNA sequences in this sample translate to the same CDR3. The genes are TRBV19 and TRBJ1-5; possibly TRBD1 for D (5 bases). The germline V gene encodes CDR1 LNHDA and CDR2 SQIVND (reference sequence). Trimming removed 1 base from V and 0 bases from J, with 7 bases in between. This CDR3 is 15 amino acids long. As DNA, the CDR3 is TGTGCCAGTAGTATAGGACAGAATAGCAATCAGCCCCAGCATTTT. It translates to CASSIGQNSNQPQHF.

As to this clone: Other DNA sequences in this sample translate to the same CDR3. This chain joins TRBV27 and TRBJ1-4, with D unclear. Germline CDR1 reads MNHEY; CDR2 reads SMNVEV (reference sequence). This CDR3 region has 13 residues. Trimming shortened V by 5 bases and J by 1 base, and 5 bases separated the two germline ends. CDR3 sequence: CASSRVTNEKLFF. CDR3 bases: TGTGCCAGCAGTCGGGTAACTAATGAAAAACTGTTTTTT.

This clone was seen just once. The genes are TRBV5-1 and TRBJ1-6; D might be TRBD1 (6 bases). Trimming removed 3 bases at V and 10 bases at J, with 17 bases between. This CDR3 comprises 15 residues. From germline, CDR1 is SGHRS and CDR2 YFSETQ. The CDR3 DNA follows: TGCGCCAGCAGCTCTCAGGGGCTCCCCTTGTCACCCCTCCACTTT. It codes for CASSSQGLPLSPLHF.

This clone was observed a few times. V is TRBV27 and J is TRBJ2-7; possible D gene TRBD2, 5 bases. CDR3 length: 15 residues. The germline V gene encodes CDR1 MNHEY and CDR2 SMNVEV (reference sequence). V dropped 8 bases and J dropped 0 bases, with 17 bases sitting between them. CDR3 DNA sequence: TGTGCCAGCTCGCCCGTGGAGGCCGACTCCTACGAGCAGTACTTC. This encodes CASSPVEADSYEQYF.

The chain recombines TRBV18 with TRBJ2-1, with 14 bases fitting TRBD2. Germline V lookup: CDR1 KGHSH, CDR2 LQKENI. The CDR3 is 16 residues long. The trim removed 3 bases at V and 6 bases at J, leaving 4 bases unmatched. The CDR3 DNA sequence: TGTGCCAGCTCACCCGGAGGGACTAGCGGGGGCAATGAGCAGTTCTTC. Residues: CASSPGGTSGGNEQFF.

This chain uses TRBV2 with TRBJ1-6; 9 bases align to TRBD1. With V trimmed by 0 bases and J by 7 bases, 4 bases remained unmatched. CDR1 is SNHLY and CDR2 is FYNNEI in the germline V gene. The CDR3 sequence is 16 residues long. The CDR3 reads CASSEAGGTGNSPLHF. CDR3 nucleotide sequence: TGTGCCAGCAGTGAAGCGGGCGGGACAGGGAATTCACCCCTCCACTTT.

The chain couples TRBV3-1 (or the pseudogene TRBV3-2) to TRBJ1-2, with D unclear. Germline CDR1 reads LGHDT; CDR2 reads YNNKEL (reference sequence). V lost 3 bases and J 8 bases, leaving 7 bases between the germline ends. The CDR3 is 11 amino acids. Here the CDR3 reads CASSHARGYTF. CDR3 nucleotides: TGTGCCAGCAGCCATGCCAGGGGCTACACCTTC.

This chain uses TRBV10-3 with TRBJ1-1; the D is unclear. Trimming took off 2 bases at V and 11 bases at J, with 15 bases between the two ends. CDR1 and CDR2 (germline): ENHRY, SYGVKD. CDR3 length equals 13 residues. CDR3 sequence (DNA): TGTGCCATCAGTGAGGAAGGGCGGGGTAGGGCTTTCTTT. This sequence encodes CAISEEGRGRAFF.

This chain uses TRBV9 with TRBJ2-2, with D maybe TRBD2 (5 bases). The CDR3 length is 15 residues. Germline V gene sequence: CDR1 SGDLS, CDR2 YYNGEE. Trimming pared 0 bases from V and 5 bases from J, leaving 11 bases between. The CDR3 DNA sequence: TGTGCCAGCAGCGTAGCCGGACCGGGGACCGGGGAGCTGTTTTTT. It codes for CASSVAGPGTGELFF. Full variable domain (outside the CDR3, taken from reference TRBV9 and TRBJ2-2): DSGVTQTPKHLITATGQRVTLRCSPRSGDLSVYWYQQSLDQGLQFLIQYYNGEERAKGNILERFSAQQFPDLHSELNLSSLELGDSALYFCASSVAGPGTGELFFGEGSRLTVL.

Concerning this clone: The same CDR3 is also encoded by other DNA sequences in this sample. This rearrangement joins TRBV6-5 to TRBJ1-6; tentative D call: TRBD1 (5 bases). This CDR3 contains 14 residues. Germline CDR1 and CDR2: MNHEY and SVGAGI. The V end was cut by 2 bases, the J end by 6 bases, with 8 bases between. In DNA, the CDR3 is TGTGCCAGCAGTTACGGCCAGGGTAATTCACCCCTCCACTTT. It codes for CASSYGQGNSPLHF.

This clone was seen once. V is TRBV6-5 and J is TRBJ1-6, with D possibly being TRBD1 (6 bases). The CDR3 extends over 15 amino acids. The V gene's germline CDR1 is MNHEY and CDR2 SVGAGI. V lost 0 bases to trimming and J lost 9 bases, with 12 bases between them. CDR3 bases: TGTGCCAGCAGTTACTCGAAAGGGGGGGTTTCACCCCTCCACTTT. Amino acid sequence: CASSYSKGGVSPLHF.

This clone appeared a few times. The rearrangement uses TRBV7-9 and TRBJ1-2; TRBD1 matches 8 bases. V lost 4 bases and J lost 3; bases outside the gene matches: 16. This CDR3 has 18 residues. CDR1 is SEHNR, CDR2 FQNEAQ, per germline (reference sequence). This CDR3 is CASSYWRAGGVVYYGYTF. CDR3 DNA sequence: TGTGCCAGCAGCTACTGGCGGGCAGGGGGCGTCGTCTACTATGGCTACACCTTC. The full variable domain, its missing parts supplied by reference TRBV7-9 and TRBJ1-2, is DTGVSQNPRHKITKRGQNVTFRCDPISEHNRLYWYRQTLGQGPEFLTYFQNEAQLEKSRLLSDRFSAERPKGSFSTLEIQRTEQGDSAMYLCASSYWRAGGVVYYGYTFGSGTRLTVV.

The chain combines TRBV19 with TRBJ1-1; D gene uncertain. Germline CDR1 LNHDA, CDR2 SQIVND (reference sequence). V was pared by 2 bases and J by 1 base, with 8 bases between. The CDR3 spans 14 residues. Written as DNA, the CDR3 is TGTGCCAGTAGTATACGGGGAGCGAACACTGAAGCTTTCTTT. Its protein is CASSIRGANTEAFF.

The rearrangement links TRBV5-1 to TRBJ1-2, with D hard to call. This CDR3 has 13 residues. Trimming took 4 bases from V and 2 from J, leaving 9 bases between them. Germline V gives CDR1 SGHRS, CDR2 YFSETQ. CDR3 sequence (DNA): TGCGCCAGCAGCCTGAACTCAAACTATGGCTACACCTTC. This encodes CASSLNSNYGYTF.

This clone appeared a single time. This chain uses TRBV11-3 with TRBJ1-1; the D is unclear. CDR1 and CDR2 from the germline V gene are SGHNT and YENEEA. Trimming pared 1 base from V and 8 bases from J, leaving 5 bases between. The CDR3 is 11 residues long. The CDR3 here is CASSLAAEAFF. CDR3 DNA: TGTGCCAGCAGCTTAGCCGCGGAAGCTTTCTTT.

CDR3 sequence: CASSFYVRGNEQFF. CDR3 coding DNA: TGTGCCAGCAGCTTTTATGTCAGGGGCAATGAGCAGTTCTTC. The chain uses TRBV13 and TRBJ2-1, with D perhaps TRBD1 (6 bases). V shed 3 bases and J shed 6 bases, with 12 bases lying between them. This CDR3 spans 14 amino acids. The germline V gene encodes CDR1 PRHDT and CDR2 FYEKMQ (reference sequence).

The CDR3 loop is CASSNDPGTDHYEQYF. The CDR3 DNA is TGTGCCAGCAGCAACGACCCCGGGACAGACCATTACGAGCAGTACTTC. The V call is TRBV21-1, the J call TRBJ2-7; TRBD1, the table's D call, lacks a check against the DNA. TRBV21-1 is given as a pseudogene. The CDR3 totals 16 residues.

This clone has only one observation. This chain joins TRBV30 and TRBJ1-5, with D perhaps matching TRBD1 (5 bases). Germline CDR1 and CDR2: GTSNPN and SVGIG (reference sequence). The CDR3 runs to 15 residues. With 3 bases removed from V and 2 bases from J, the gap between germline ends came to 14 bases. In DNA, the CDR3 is TGTGCCTGGAGGGGGGGACCCTATGGCAATCAGCCCCAGCATTTT. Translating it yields CAWRGGPYGNQPQHF.

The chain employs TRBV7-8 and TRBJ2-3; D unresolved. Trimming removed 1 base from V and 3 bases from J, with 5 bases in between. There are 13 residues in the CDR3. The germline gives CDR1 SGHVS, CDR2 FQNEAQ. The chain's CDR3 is CASSLGQTDTQYF. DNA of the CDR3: TGTGCCAGCAGCTTAGGGCAGACAGATACGCAGTATTTT.

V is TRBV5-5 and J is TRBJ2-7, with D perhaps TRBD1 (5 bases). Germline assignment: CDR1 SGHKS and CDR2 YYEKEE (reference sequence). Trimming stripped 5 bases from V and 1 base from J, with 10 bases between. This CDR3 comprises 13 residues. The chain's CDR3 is CASRLGDSYEQYF. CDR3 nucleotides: TGTGCCAGCAGATTAGGGGATTCCTACGAGCAGTACTTC.

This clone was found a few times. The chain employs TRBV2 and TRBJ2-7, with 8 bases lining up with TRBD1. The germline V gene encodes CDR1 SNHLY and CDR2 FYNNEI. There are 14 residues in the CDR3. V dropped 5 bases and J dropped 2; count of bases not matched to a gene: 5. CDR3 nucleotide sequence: TGTGCCAGCAGTATCCGACAGGGGCCCTACGAGCAGTACTTC. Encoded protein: CASSIRQGPYEQYF.

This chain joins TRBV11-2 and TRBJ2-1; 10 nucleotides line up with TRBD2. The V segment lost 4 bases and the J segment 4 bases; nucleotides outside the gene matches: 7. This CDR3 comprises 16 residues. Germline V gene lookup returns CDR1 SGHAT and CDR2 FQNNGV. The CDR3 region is CASSSFGLAAYNEQFF. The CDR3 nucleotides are TGTGCCAGCAGCTCATTCGGACTAGCGGCGTACAATGAGCAGTTCTTC.

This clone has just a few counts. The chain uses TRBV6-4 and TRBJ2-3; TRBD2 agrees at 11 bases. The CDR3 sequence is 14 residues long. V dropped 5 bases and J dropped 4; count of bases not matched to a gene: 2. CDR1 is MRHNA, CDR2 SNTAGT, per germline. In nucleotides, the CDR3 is TGTGCCAGCAGTTTAGCGGGGGGGGCAGATACGCAGTATTTT. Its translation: CASSLAGGADTQYF.

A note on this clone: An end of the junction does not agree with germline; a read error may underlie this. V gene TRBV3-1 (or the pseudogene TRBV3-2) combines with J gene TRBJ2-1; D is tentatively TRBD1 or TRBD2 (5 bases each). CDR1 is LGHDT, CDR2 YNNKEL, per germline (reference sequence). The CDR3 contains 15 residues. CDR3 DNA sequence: TGTGCCAGCAGCAAAGACAGCGGAACCTACAATGAGCAGTTCTTC. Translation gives CASSKDSGTYNEQFF.

CDR3 in DNA: TGTGCCAGCAGCTTACAACCCCTAGCGGGCGAGCAGTACTTC. Residues: CASSLQPLAGEQYF. The V gene is TRBV7-2, the J gene TRBJ2-7; TRBD2 matches 8 bases. The V gene's germline CDR1 is SGHTA and CDR2 FQGNSA. The CDR3 loop spans 14 amino acids. V gave up 2 bases and J gave up 6 bases; unmatched junction bases: 6. The entire variable domain, with the rest obtained from reference TRBV7-2 and TRBJ2-7, is as follows: GAGVSQSPSNKVTEKGKDVELRCDPISGHTALYWYRQSLGQGLEFLIYFQGNSAPDKSGLPSDRFSAERTGGSVSTLTIQRTQQEDSAVYLCASSLQPLAGEQYFGPGTRLTVT.

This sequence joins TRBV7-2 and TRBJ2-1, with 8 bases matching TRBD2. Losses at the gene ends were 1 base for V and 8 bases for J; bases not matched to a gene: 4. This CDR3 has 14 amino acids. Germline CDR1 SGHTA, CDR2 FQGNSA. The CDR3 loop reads CASSLERGGYEQFF. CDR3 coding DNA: TGTGCCAGCAGCTTAGAACGGGGGGGCTATGAGCAGTTCTTC.

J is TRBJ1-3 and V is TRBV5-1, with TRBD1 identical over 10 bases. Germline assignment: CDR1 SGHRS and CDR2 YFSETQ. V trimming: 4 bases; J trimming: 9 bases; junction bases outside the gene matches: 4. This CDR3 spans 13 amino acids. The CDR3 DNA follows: TGCGCCAGCAGCCAGGGACAGGGGAGCACCATATATTTT. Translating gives CASSQGQGSTIYF.

CDR3 in DNA: TGTGCCAGCAGCGTGTTGACAGGCAATTCACCCCTCCACTTT. Protein: CASSVLTGNSPLHF. V gene TRBV9 combines with J gene TRBJ1-6; a weak D match, TRBD1 (6 bases). Per the germline V gene, CDR1 is SGDLS and CDR2 is YYNGEE. This CDR3 spans 14 amino acids. V dropped 2 bases and J dropped 7 bases, with 10 bases sitting between them.

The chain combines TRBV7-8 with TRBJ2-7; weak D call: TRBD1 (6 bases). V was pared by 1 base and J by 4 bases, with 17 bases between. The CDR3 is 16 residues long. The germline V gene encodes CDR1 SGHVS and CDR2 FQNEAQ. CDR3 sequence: CASSLGRWGQPYEQYF. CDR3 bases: TGTGCCAGCAGCTTAGGGAGATGGGGGCAGCCTTACGAGCAGTACTTC.